This T cell receptor (beta chain) was profiled in a study of cytomegalovirus exposure and HLA in healthy donors. Whole-study context: A preliminary data release comprised 70 million to 95 million unique TCRs obtained from HLA-typed donors. Study-wide results and caveats: The study found most TCR sequences rare, yet found some public TCRs in many donors. A link between a missense DCLRE1C variant and TCR beta V- and J-gene trimming emerged from a later analysis.

The CDR3 consists of 14 residues. Trimming removed 4 bases at V and 8 bases at J, with 15 bases between. Germline CDR1 and CDR2: SGHDN and FVKESK. PCR primers comprised 60 Vbeta and 13 Jbeta primers. Only in-frame clones appear in the TCRdb table, and some are missing; sequencing was by immunoSEQ multiplex PCR. The repertoire includes 130,000 to 150,000 clones, less than 90% of them detected once, and 2% to 2.5% sits in the top ten. Points on this clone: Its antigen is unknown.

The sequencing sample was made of PBMCs. This sequence joins TRBV14 and TRBJ2-1; D is uncertain. This receptor was obtained from a boy aged 2 to 10 in good health and CMV-seronegative. CDR3 DNA sequence: TGTGCCAGCAGCCCCTCATTGGAGCTCCATGAGCAGTTCTTC. The encoded protein is CASSPSLELHEQFF.